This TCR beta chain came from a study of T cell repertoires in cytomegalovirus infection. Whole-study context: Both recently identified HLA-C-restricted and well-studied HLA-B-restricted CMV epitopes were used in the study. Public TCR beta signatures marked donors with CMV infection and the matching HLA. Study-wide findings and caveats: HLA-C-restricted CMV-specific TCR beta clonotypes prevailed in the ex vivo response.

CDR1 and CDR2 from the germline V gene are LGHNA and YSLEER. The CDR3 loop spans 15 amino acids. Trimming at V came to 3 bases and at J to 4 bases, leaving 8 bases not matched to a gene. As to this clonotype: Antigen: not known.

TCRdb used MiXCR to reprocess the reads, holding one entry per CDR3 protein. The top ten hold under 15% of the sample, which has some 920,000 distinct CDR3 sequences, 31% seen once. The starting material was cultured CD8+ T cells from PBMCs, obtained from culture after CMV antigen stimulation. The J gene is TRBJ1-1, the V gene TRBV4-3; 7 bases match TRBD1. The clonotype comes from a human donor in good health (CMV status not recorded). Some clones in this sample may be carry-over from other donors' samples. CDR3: CASSQRNRGITEAFF. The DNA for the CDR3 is TGCGCCAGCAGCCAGCGCAACAGGGGAATCACTGAAGCTTTCTTT.